This T cell receptor (beta chain) was captured in a study of shared clonotypes between healthy human individuals (TCRdb year 2020). The study in broad terms: Two women and a few men aged 18 to 49 years were included in the cohort. Between about 0.94 and 10 billion PBMCs per donor were obtained by leukapheresis. For each donor, CD4 naive and CD4 memory were each given three plates, CD8 naive was given two plates, and CD8 memory was given one plate. Libraries were prepared and TCR repertoires were sequenced by different laboratories using diverse techniques, in order to increase sequencing depth and limit assay-specific biases. To estimate repertoire size and how much clonotypes are shared between individuals, the study performed deep sequencing of blood TCR repertoires from roughly five healthy adults.

On the study overall, not on this receptor specifically: The small number of donors limited the genetic and exposure-history diversity represented. Compared with non-shared clonotypes, the clonotypes found in all four sorted-subset donors had higher generation probabilities. Even with the large sequencing depth, rarefaction of the sorted-subset datasets indicated that sequencing was incomplete. Naive subsets generally had larger estimated clonotype richness than memory subsets. Across a few donors, approximately 4.9% of naive CD4, approximately 3.6% of naive CD8, 2% to 2.5% of memory CD4, and roughly 0.4% of memory CD8 clonotypes were shared. Based on pairwise subsampling, the degree of clonotype sharing among donors was expected to be affected by sequencing depth. Sampling was restricted to blood, and TCR repertoires in tissues likely differ from the TCR repertoires found in blood.

On this clone itself: Its antigen is currently not known. No base quality information exists; no much larger clone differs at one position.

TCR CDR3 regions were amplified from genomic DNA by multiplex PCR using the deep immunoSEQ assay. Genomic DNA extracted from each cell subset was distributed evenly over all wells of several immunoSEQ 96-well plates, and each plate served as one replicate. Each replicate PCR for sorted subsets received about 220 ng genomic DNA, equal to 28,000 or so T cell genomes. The purified libraries were quantified using a Qubit 3.0 fluorometer, sized with a Bioanalyzer 2100, and then quantified again using the KAPA Library Quantification kit. Every immunoSEQ 96-well plate was sequenced on a dedicated single-read 150-cycle Illumina NextSeq 550 flow cell. The authors' analysis ran thus. The immunoSEQ output contained only junctional sequences without quality scores, so filtering could not match that applied to full-length reads. To assign V/J genes and CDR3, sequences were annotated against IMGT germline references using PyIR, a Python wrapper for IgBLAST v1.9. Reads with weak V/J assignments (E-value above 1e-6), missing CDR3, stop codons, out-of-frame junctions, or ambiguous translated residues were removed. V3J clonotypes were defined as sequences sharing the same inferred V gene, J gene, and CDR3 amino acid sequence. To compute the percentage overlap between repertoires, the number of shared unique clonotypes was divided by the size of the smaller repertoire. Three approaches were used to assess repertoire richness: RTK rarefaction, the Chao1 estimator, and Recon v2.1 estimates of unobserved clonotypes. Generation probabilities for all TCRbeta clonotypes obtained by the gDNA method from several donors were computed using OLGA. The table was pulled from immuneACCESS by TCRdb, which kept in-frame rearrangements only. Such tables lose some clones; where checked, under half of the loss comes from unresolved V genes, and the rest has no known cause. That table is the source of V, J and clone size, and D and trimming were worked out from the DNA. The sample table records 1.6 million or so clones; 98% of these occur just once. The ten largest clones capture about 0.34% of the sample.

The donors were healthy, HIV-negative adults who had no recently reported acute infections or vaccinations. Every donor was a Caucasian adult living in Nashville, Tennessee, USA. Magnetic negative selection was used to enrich CD4+ T cells, after which naive cells were positively selected on CD45RA and the negative fraction became the memory subset. After blood collection by leukapheresis, PBMCs were isolated using Ficoll-Histopaque density gradient centrifugation and then cryopreserved in the vapor phase of liquid nitrogen. Purity and quantity of every magnetically sorted T cell population were checked by analytical flow cytometry. Each sorted fraction had its genomic DNA isolated and then quantified by UV absorbance on a Nanodrop 2000c. Sequenced: naive CD4+ T cells sorted from blood. The cell subset or site label of this sample denotes: CD45RA+ positively selected. This clonotype was sampled from a young man in good health.

Here is the DNA: TGTGCCAGTACCGGACTAGCCGGGGAGACCCAGTACTTC. This codes for CASTGLAGETQYF. Recombination connected TRBV19 to TRBJ2-5, with 8 middle bases fitting TRBD2. V has 7 bases trimmed and J has 5 bases trimmed; junction bases matching no gene number 6. The germline V gene (reference sequence) specifies LNHDA as CDR1 and SQIVND as CDR2. CDR3 length: 13 amino acids, cysteine to phenylalanine. Only CDR3 DNA remains: 39 bases, in frame from the first base.